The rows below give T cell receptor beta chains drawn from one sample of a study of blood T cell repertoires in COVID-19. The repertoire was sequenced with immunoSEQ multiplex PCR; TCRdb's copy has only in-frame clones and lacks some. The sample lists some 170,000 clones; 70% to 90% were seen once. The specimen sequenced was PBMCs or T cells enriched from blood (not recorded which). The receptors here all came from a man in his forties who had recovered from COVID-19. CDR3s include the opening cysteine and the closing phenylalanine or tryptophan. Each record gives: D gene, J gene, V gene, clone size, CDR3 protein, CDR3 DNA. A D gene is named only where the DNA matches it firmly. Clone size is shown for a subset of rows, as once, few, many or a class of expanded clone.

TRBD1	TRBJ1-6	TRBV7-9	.	CASSPRTGTETSPLHF	TGTGCCAGCAGCCCGCGTACCGGGACAGAGACCTCACCCCTCCACTTT
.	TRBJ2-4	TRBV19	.	CASSIWSGPKNIQYF	TGTGCCAGTAGTATTTGGTCAGGGCCCAAAAACATTCAGTACTTC
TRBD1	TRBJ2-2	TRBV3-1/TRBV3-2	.	CASSQGGTGGNTGELFF	TGTGCCAGCAGCCAAGGGGGCACAGGGGGTAACACCGGGGAGCTGTTTTTT
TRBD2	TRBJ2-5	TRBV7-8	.	CASSFTSGEGETQYF	TGTGCCAGCAGCTTCACTAGCGGGGAGGGAGAGACCCAGTACTTC
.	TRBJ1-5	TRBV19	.	CASSIGQDANQPQHF	TGTGCCAGTAGTATAGGACAGGATGCTAATCAGCCCCAGCATTTT
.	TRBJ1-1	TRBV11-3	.	CASSRGGTEAFF	TGTGCCAGCAGCCGCGGTGGCACTGAAGCTTTCTTT
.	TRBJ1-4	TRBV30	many	CAWNRATNEKLFF	TGTGCCTGGAACAGGGCAACTAATGAAAAACTGTTTTTT
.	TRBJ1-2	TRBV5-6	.	CASSTRGFNYGYTF	TGTGCCAGCAGCACGCGGGGTTTCAACTATGGCTACACCTTC
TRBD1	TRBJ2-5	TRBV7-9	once	CASSYDREETQYF	TGTGCCAGCAGCTACGACAGGGAGGAGACCCAGTACTTC
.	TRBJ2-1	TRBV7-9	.	CASSFGTSYNEQFF	TGTGCCAGCAGCTTTGGCACCTCCTACAATGAGCAGTTCTTC
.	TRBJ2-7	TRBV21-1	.	CASSTPYEPYF	TGTGCCAGCAGCACCCCTTATGAGCCGTACTTC
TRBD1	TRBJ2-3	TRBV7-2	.	CASSLLDRATDTQYF	TGTGCCAGCAGCTTGTTAGACAGGGCCACAGATACGCAGTATTTT
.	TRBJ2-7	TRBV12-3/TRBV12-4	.	CASSLGGTEGQYF	TGTGCCAGCAGTTTAGGGGGGACGGAGGGGCAGTACTTC
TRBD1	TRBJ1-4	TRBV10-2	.	CASSETGGLGEKLFF	TGCGCCAGCAGTGAGACAGGGGGCCTAGGTGAAAAACTGTTTTTT
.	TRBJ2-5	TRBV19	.	CASSSLGGAQETQYF	TGTGCCAGTAGTTCTTTAGGTGGGGCCCAAGAGACCCAGTACTTC
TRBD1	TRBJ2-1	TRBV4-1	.	CASSLTGLGNNEQFF	TGCGCCAGCAGCCTGACAGGGTTGGGGAACAATGAGCAGTTCTTC
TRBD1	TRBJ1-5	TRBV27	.	CASSAGTGANQPQHF	TGTGCCAGCAGTGCAGGGACAGGAGCCAATCAGCCCCAGCATTTT
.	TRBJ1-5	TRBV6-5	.	CASSYLDGQPQHF	TGTGCCAGCAGTTACTTAGATGGTCAGCCCCAGCATTTT
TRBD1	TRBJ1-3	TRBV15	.	CATSRGFGQGDSGNTIYF	TGTGCCACCAGCAGAGGTTTTGGGCAGGGGGACTCTGGAAACACCATATATTTT
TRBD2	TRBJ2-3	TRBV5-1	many	CASSQTSGSGADTQYF	TGCGCCAGCAGCCAGACTAGCGGTTCTGGGGCAGATACGCAGTATTTT
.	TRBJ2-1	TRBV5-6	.	CASSQQGVNEQFF	TGTGCCAGCAGCCAACAGGGTGTCAATGAGCAGTTCTTC
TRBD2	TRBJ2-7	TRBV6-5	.	CATSLGLAGTYEQYF	TGTGCCACCTCCCTCGGACTAGCGGGGACCTACGAGCAGTACTTC
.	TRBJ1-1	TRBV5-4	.	CASSSQGNTEAFF	TGTGCCAGCAGCTCTCAGGGGAACACTGAAGCTTTCTTT
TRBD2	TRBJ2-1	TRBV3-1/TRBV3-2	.	CASSHATGGQFF	TGTGCCAGCAGCCATGCTACGGGGGGGCAGTTCTTC
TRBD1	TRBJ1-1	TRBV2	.	CASSGDSWNTEAFF	TGTGCCAGCAGTGGGGACAGTTGGAACACTGAAGCTTTCTTT
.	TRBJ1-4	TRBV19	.	CATTGLSGNEKLFF	TGTGCTACGACAGGCCTGTCCGGTAATGAAAAACTGTTTTTT
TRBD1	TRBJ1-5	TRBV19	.	CASSNDRAQPQHF	TGTGCCAGTAGCAACGACAGGGCTCAGCCCCAGCATTTT
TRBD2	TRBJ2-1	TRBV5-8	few	CAAGGRGGSYNEQFF	TGTGCCGCCGGCGGGCGGGGGGGCTCCTACAATGAGCAGTTCTTC
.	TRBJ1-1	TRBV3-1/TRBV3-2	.	CASSQGQYDTEAFF	TGTGCCAGCAGCCAAGGACAGTACGACACTGAAGCTTTCTTT
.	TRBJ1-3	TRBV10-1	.	CASRGTGKPGNTIYF	TGCGCCAGCAGGGGAACAGGGAAACCTGGAAACACCATATATTTT
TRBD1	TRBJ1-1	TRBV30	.	CAWRTVTGFTEAFF	TGTGCCTGGAGAACCGTGACAGGGTTCACTGAAGCTTTCTTT
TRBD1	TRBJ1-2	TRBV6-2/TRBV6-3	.	CASSHTGDRARNGYTF	TGTGCCAGCAGCCATACAGGGGACAGGGCCAGGAATGGCTACACCTTC
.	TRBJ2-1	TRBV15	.	CATGASSYNEQFF	TGTGCCACCGGAGCCAGCTCCTACAATGAGCAGTTCTTC
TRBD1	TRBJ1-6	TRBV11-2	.	CASSPQPGGNSPLHF	TGTGCCAGCAGCCCCCAACCAGGGGGTAATTCACCCCTCCACTTT
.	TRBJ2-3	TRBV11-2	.	CASRPAGGDTQYF	TGTGCCAGCAGACCAGCGGGTGGAGATACGCAGTATTTT
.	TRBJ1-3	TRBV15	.	CATSRDPGNSGNTIYF	TGTGCCACCAGCAGAGATCCAGGGAACTCTGGAAACACCATATATTTT
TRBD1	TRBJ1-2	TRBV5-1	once	CASSFRGQGLGNYGYTF	TGCGCCAGCAGCTTTCGGGGACAGGGGCTGGGGAACTATGGCTACACCTTC
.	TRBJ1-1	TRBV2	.	CASSESADEAFF	TGTGCCAGCAGTGAATCGGCGGATGAAGCTTTCTTT
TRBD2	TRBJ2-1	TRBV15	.	CATSREVFARGGMGNEQFF	TGTGCCACCAGCAGAGAAGTCTTCGCGCGGGGGGGCATGGGGAATGAGCAGTTCTTC
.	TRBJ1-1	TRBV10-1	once	CASSRTEGTEAFF	TGCGCCAGCAGTCGGACAGAGGGAACCGAAGCTTTCTTT
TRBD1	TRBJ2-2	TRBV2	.	CASSSDRANTGELFF	TGTGCCAGCAGCTCGGACAGGGCGAACACCGGGGAGCTGTTTTTT
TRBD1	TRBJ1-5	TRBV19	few	CASRGQGGQPQHF	TGTGCCAGTAGGGGACAGGGCGGGCAGCCCCAGCATTTT
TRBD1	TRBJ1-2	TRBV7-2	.	CASSSTGLGGYTF	TGTGCCAGCAGCTCGACAGGGCTCGGGGGCTACACCTTC
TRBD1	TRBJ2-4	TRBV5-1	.	CASSLFRQGAAKNIQYF	TGCGCCAGCAGCTTGTTTAGGCAGGGGGCGGCCAAAAACATTCAGTACTTC
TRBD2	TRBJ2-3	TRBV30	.	CAWSVGLAGADTQYF	TGTGCCTGGAGTGTAGGGCTAGCGGGTGCAGATACGCAGTATTTT
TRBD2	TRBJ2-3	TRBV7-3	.	CASSLRMRAGGLGDTQYF	TGTGCCAGCAGCTTAAGAATGAGAGCGGGGGGGCTCGGAGATACGCAGTATTTT